This T cell receptor (beta chain) was recovered during a study of T cells in localized non-small cell lung cancer. The data were produced by immunoSEQ multiplex PCR, yet TCRdb's version contains in-frame clones alone and is incomplete. The sample lists roughly 20,000 clones; about 88% were seen once. In the case of this clone: What it binds is not known.

Overall study findings and caveats: The greatest T cell clonality was found in uninvolved adjacent lung (higher than in tumor).

Looked up from germline, CDR1 is LNHDA and CDR2 is SQIVND (reference sequence). V gave up 8 bases and J gave up 0 bases; unmatched junction bases: 10. The CDR3 extends over 17 amino acids. This receptor was taken from a man aged 35 to 69 with stage I lung adenocarcinoma. Specimen: peripheral blood, collected before any cancer treatment. The V call is TRBV19, the J call TRBJ2-2; 9 positions agree with TRBD2. CDR3 in amino acids: CASSGFGGRANTGELFF. CDR3 in DNA: TGTGCCAGTTCTGGATTTGGCGGGAGGGCGAACACCGGGGAGCTGTTTTTT.